The T cell receptor (beta chain) under discussion was sequenced for a study of T cells after yellow fever vaccination. This clonotype was picked up a small number of times. Via MiXCR, TCRdb re-called the 5' RACE reads, giving one row per CDR3 protein. The table has about 130,000 distinct CDR3 sequences, about 8.8% seen once. The junction had 13 bases not matched to a gene; V was cut back by 6 bases and J by 0 bases. This CDR3 comprises 18 residues. V is TRBV12-3 or TRBV12-4 and J is TRBJ2-3, with 9 bases identical to TRBD2. This clonotype originated in a man aged 18 to 29 who received the YFV17D yellow fever vaccine. The input for sequencing was CD8+ T cells sorted from PBMCs, taken on the day of the yellow fever booster vaccination. The CDR3 DNA reads TGTGCCAGCAGCCCACGGGGCGGGGGGGCGACTAGCACAGATACGCAGTATTTT. Its protein is CASSPRGGGATSTDTQYF.